Following are 29 T cell receptor beta chains from one sample sequenced in a study of T cells generated in artificial thymic organoids. These TCRs' antigens remain unknown. Reverse primers in the TRAC or TRBC constant regions drove separate semi-nested PCRs for TCRalpha and TCRbeta. One entry per CDR3 protein, called by TCRdb with MiXCR from the 5' RACE reads. The sample includes 7,500 to 8,000 distinct CDR3 sequences, 20% to 30% of them seen just once. The organoids combined MS5 murine stromal cells carrying human DLL1 with human hematopoietic stem and progenitor cells. The seeding cells were CD34+CD3- hematopoietic stem and progenitor cells purified by FACS to remove T cells. The material sequenced was naive CD8+ T cells grown in artificial thymic organoids from cord blood stem and progenitor cells. Subset defined: CD3+TCRalphabeta+CD8SP T cells; for blood, CD45RO-CCR7+ naive CD8+ T cells. These receptor sequences come from a human donor who gave cord blood stem cells for thymic organoid culture, a cardiac surgery patient who gave postnatal thymus, or a blood donor (not recorded which).

By share, this clonotype ranks as medium-sized (0.01 to 0.1%). The chain is built from TRBV7-6 and TRBJ2-3; no firm D call. Germline values: CDR1 SGHVS, CDR2 FNYEAQ. Trimming cost V 2 bases and J 2 bases, with 17 bases left between them. The CDR3 has 17 residues. The DNA of the CDR3 is TGTGCCAGCAGCTTATGGGTACCTACCGTACACACAGATACGCAGTATTTT. Amino acids: CASSLWVPTVHTDTQYF.

The chain employs TRBV3-1 and TRBJ2-7, with D possibly being TRBD1 (6 bases). CDR1 is LGHDT and CDR2 is YNNKEL in the germline V gene (reference sequence). The V end lost 5 bases, the J end lost 3 bases, and 14 bases lay between the germline ends. The CDR3 spans 14 residues. As DNA, the CDR3 is TGTGCCAGCAGCTCACCTGACAGGCACTACGAGCAGTACTTC. Its translation is CASSSPDRHYEQYF.

By frequency in the sample, this clonotype is medium-sized. This chain connects TRBV12-3 or TRBV12-4 to TRBJ1-1, with a possible D match to TRBD1 (5 bases). This CDR3 has 14 amino acids. The V and J ends lost 4 bases and 1 base respectively, with 10 bases between them. In nucleotides, the CDR3 is TGTGCCAGCAGTTCTCCCGGGGCGAACACTGAAGCTTTCTTT. This sequence encodes CASSSPGANTEAFF.

Within the sample, this clonotype is medium-sized. This rearrangement joins TRBV29-1 to TRBJ1-1; no reliable D call. V was clipped by 6 bases and J by 1 base, with 9 bases between them. CDR1 SQVTM and CDR2 ANQGSEA come from the germline V gene. The CDR3 sequence is 12 residues long. CDR3 protein: CSVPDGNTEAFF. The DNA for the CDR3 is TGCAGCGTCCCGGACGGGAACACTGAAGCTTTCTTT.

As regards this clonotype: This sequence may be a read error, since a much larger clone differs from it by one base. The chain couples TRBV4-1 to TRBJ1-5, with D unclear. This CDR3 has 14 residues. V dropped 5 bases and J dropped 9 bases, with 17 bases sitting between them. The V gene's germline CDR1 is MGHRA and CDR2 YSYEKL. CDR3 sequence (DNA): TGCGCCAGCAGCAGCCGGGTCGCGAGGGCGCCCCAGCATTTT. Translated: CASSSRVARAPQHF.

This clonotype was counted a few times. The chain recombines TRBV27 with TRBJ2-1; 9 bases are shared with TRBD1. Germline V gene data show CDR1 as MNHEY and CDR2 as SMNVEV (reference sequence). J gave up 5 bases and V 5 bases, and 1 base lay outside the gene matches. This CDR3 is built from 13 residues. The CDR3 reads CASSGQGHNEQFF. As DNA, the CDR3 is TGTGCCAGCAGTGGACAGGGGCACAATGAGCAGTTCTTC.

This clonotype qualifies as medium-sized. The chain links TRBV28 to TRBJ2-1, with TRBD2 identical over 15 bases. J lost 4 bases, V lost 1 base, and 14 bases had no gene match. The length of the CDR3 is 21 residues. Germline CDR1 reads MDHEN; CDR2 reads SYDVKM. CDR3 sequence: CASSLLPGLAGGPDPYNEQFF. Written as DNA, the CDR3 is TGTGCCAGCAGTTTATTACCGGGACTAGCGGGGGGCCCCGACCCGTACAATGAGCAGTTCTTC.

J is TRBJ2-3 and V is TRBV4-3; 8 bases map to TRBD1. The trim removed 2 bases at V and 2 bases at J, leaving 6 bases unmatched. The CDR3 covers 16 residues. Germline V gene lookup returns CDR1 LGHNA and CDR2 YSLEER. The CDR3 reads CASSQRTRGPTDTQYF. CDR3 nucleotide sequence: TGCGCCAGCAGCCAAAGAACCAGGGGGCCCACAGATACGCAGTATTTT.

A few counts support this clonotype. The chain uses TRBV11-2 and TRBJ2-3, with D unresolved. Germline values: CDR1 SGHAT, CDR2 FQNNGV. V lost 5 bases and J 1 base, leaving 10 bases between the germline ends. CDR3 length equals 14 residues. This CDR3 reads CASSGRTRTDTQYF. The CDR3 DNA follows: TGTGCCAGCAGCGGTCGAACACGCACAGATACGCAGTATTTT.

This clonotype appeared a few times. The chain recombines TRBV7-2 with TRBJ1-1; D remains ambiguous. CDR1 and CDR2 from the germline V gene are SGHTA and FQGNSA. Trimming cost V 1 base and J 6 bases, with 9 bases left between them. This CDR3 contains 13 residues. The CDR3 here is CASSLGGPSEAFF. CDR3 coding DNA: TGTGCCAGCAGCTTAGGTGGGCCCTCTGAAGCTTTCTTT.

The rearrangement joins TRBV13 to TRBJ2-7; D may be TRBD1 or TRBD2 (5 bases each). CDR1 is PRHDT and CDR2 is FYEKMQ in the germline V gene (reference sequence). The length of the CDR3 is 13 residues. The germline V and J ends were trimmed by 1 base and 8 bases, with 12 bases remaining between them. CDR3 protein: CASSLDIGTKQYF. CDR3 bases: TGTGCCAGCAGCTTAGATATTGGGACGAAGCAGTACTTC.

This chain connects TRBV28 to TRBJ1-6, with TRBD1 matching 7 bases. CDR1 is MDHEN, CDR2 SYDVKM, per germline. The CDR3 length is 17 residues. V was clipped by 8 bases and J by 9 bases; unmatched bases: 19. In nucleotides, the CDR3 is TGTGCCAGCGGATTGCCTAAGGGGGCTTTTATAAGTTCACCCCTCCACTTT. Amino acids: CASGLPKGAFISSPLHF.

V and J are TRBV18 and TRBJ2-7; 8 nucleotides line up with TRBD1. CDR1 KGHSH and CDR2 LQKENI come from the germline V gene. This CDR3 is built from 14 residues. V gave up 2 bases and J gave up 5 bases; unmatched junction bases: 5. DNA of the CDR3: TGTGCCAGCTCACCATGGACAGGGTCGAACGAGCAGTACTTC. Its protein product is CASSPWTGSNEQYF.

This clonotype turned up a few times. This chain links TRBV6-5 with TRBJ2-5; TRBD2 aligns across 9 bases. The V and J ends lost 6 bases and 3 bases, in that order; junction bases with no gene match: 5. The CDR3 runs to 14 residues. Germline V lookup: CDR1 MNHEY, CDR2 SVGAGI. The CDR3 nucleotides are TGTGCCAGCAGCCCAGCGGGAGGAGAAGAGACCCAGTACTTC. Residues: CASSPAGGEETQYF.

The table lists this clonotype with a few counts. V and J are TRBV10-3 and TRBJ2-1; 9 bases match TRBD1. The germline gives CDR1 ENHRY, CDR2 SYGVKD. The CDR3 runs 15 residues. The junction had 10 bases not matched to a gene; V was cut back by 8 bases and J by 5 bases. The CDR3 is CAISRTGEEDNEQFF. The CDR3, as DNA: TGTGCCATCTCCAGGACAGGGGAGGAGGACAATGAGCAGTTCTTC.

As regards this clonotype: The junction and the germline gene differ at one end; a read error may be behind it. This chain uses TRBV4-3 with TRBJ1-6; maybe TRBD1 (6 bases). Per the germline V gene, CDR1 is LGHNA and CDR2 is YSLEER. This CDR3 spans 18 amino acids. The CDR3 DNA reads TGCACCAGCAGCCAAGATGCAGGACAGAGCTCCTATAATTCACCCCTCCACTTT. Its translation is CTSSQDAGQSSYNSPLHF.

Comments on this clonotype: A read error may account for a junction end that differs from germline. The chain employs TRBV4-1 and TRBJ2-2; TRBD1 matches at 10 bases. Germline lookup yields CDR1 MGHRA and CDR2 YSYEKL. The CDR3 has 19 amino acids. In DNA, the CDR3 is TGCGCCAGCAGCCAACGTGCCGGGACAGGGGCCTCGAACACCGGGGACCTGTTTTTT. This gives the protein CASSQRAGTGASNTGDLFF.

The chain is built from TRBV5-1 and TRBJ2-5; maybe TRBD2 (6 bases). V was trimmed by 0 bases and J by 5 bases, leaving 17 bases between them. This CDR3 has 16 residues. The germline V gene has CDR1 SGHRS and CDR2 YFSETQ. The CDR3 coding sequence is TGCGCCAGCAGCTTGGAAGGCGGGGCGGACTGGGAGACCCAGTACTTC. Translated, it gives CASSLEGGADWETQYF.

The genes are TRBV7-2 and TRBJ2-1, with 10 bases fitting TRBD2. Losses at the gene ends were 0 bases for V and 3 bases for J; bases not matched to a gene: 5. The CDR3 totals 17 residues. CDR1 is SGHTA, CDR2 FQGNSA, per germline. CDR3: CASSLALTSGLYNEQFF. In DNA form, the CDR3 reads TGTGCCAGCAGCTTAGCGCTGACTAGCGGGCTCTACAATGAGCAGTTCTTC.

In the case of this clonotype: A read error may explain this, as a much larger clone is one base away. The V gene is TRBV6-2 or TRBV6-3, the J gene TRBJ2-2; 8 nucleotides line up with TRBD1. CDR1 is MNHEY, CDR2 SVGEGT, per germline. The CDR3 runs 17 residues. The CDR3 DNA sequence: TGTGCCTGCAGGCCCCCGGGACAGGTTCCGAACACCGGGGAGCTGTTTTTT. Translated: CACRPPGQVPNTGELFF.

This chain links TRBV5-1 with TRBJ2-3; 10 nucleotides align to TRBD2. The germline gives CDR1 SGHRS, CDR2 YFSETQ. The CDR3 extends over 11 amino acids. The V segment lost 7 bases and the J segment 11 bases; nucleotides outside the gene matches: 4. In nucleotides, the CDR3 is TGCGCCAGCGCCCTAGCGGGGGTGCAGTATTTT. Translating gives CASALAGVQYF.

This clonotype was counted only a few times. The V gene is TRBV6-2 or TRBV6-3, the J gene TRBJ1-1; D may be TRBD1 (5 bases). Trimming took off 5 bases at V and 3 bases at J, with 13 bases between the two ends. CDR3 length: 14 residues. Germline CDR1 MNHEY, CDR2 SVGEGT. The CDR3 sequence is CASSDGGWDTEAFF. The CDR3, as DNA: TGTGCCAGCAGTGACGGGGGATGGGACACTGAAGCTTTCTTT.

This clonotype has just a few counts. DNA of the CDR3: TGTGCCAGCTCCTACAGGGGGTCGAACACTGAAGCTTTCTTT. Protein product: CASSYRGSNTEAFF. This chain uses TRBV27 with TRBJ1-1; 8 nucleotides align to TRBD1. Germline assignment: CDR1 MNHEY and CDR2 SMNVEV (reference sequence). The CDR3 contains 14 residues. Trimming cost V 8 bases and J 1 base; bases outside gene matches: 6.

By proportion, this clonotype is medium-sized. The chain recombines TRBV4-1 with TRBJ1-6; D is unclear. This CDR3 is built from 18 residues. Germline V lookup: CDR1 MGHRA, CDR2 YSYEKL. Between the trimmed V and J ends, which lost 1 base and 1 base, there was a span of 14 bases. CDR3 loop: CASSQGEVSGSYNSPLHF. The DNA for the CDR3 is TGCGCCAGCAGCCAAGGGGAGGTTTCAGGTTCCTATAATTCACCCCTCCACTTT.

Details on this clonotype: A much larger clonotype is one base distant, so this may be a read error. The V gene is TRBV4-3, the J gene TRBJ1-2, with D maybe TRBD1 (6 bases). The CDR3 sequence is 16 residues long. Trimming left V 1 base short and J 4 bases short, with 16 bases between. Germline CDR1 and CDR2: LGHNA and YSLEER. CDR3 DNA: TGCGCCAGCAGCCAAGCCCCATGGACAGCTAGCTATGGCTACACCTTC. Translated: CASSQAPWTASYGYTF.

This clonotype turned up a few times. The chain is built from TRBV7-2 and TRBJ2-3; 9 bases match TRBD2. The CDR3 covers 14 residues. The germline V gene encodes CDR1 SGHTA and CDR2 FQGNSA. V gave up 5 bases and J gave up 4 bases; unmatched junction bases: 4. The CDR3 protein is CASSISGGPDTQYF. Here the CDR3 DNA reads TGTGCCAGCAGCATCAGCGGGGGGCCAGATACGCAGTATTTT. The variable domain in full, with the rest retrieved from reference TRBV7-2 and TRBJ2-3, is GAGVSQSPSNKVTEKGKDVELRCDPISGHTALYWYRQSLGQGLEFLIYFQGNSAPDKSGLPSDRFSAERTGGSVSTLTIQRTQQEDSAVYLCASSISGGPDTQYFGPGTRLTVL.

This clonotype is medium-sized (0.01 to 0.1%) in the sample. The chain couples TRBV4-3 to TRBJ2-5, with D perhaps TRBD1 (6 bases). The CDR3 has 16 residues. Deletions cut 0 bases from V and 3 bases from J, with 14 bases between. Per the germline V gene, CDR1 is LGHNA and CDR2 is YSLEER. The CDR3 reads CASSQDPRGPEETQYF. The CDR3 nucleotides are TGCGCCAGCAGCCAAGATCCCAGGGGCCCCGAAGAGACCCAGTACTTC.

V gene TRBV9 combines with J gene TRBJ1-2; D remains unclear. Germline V gene data show CDR1 as SGDLS and CDR2 as YYNGEE. Trimming removed 0 bases from V and 0 bases from J, with 6 bases in between. This CDR3 has 14 residues. As DNA, the CDR3 is TGTGCCAGCAGCGTAGCTCGAGCTAACTATGGCTACACCTTC. This codes for CASSVARANYGYTF.

This clonotype is medium-sized by share. This chain joins TRBV4-1 and TRBJ2-3, with TRBD2 identical over 9 bases. Losses at the gene ends were 5 bases for V and 1 base for J; bases not matched to a gene: 7. The germline gives CDR1 MGHRA, CDR2 YSYEKL. This CDR3 region has 16 residues. CDR3: CASSSPWTSGTDTQYF. CDR3 bases: TGCGCCAGCAGCTCACCTTGGACTAGCGGCACAGATACGCAGTATTTT.